This T cell receptor (beta chain) originates from a study of blood T cell repertoires in COVID-19. Sequencing was performed with immunoSEQ multiplex PCR; in TCRdb, only in-frame clones are kept and a portion is missing. The table has about 190,000 clones, about 81% seen once. This clone has only one observation. This clonotype originated in a woman older than 75 with COVID-19, enrolled during active disease. Sequencing input: peripheral blood.

The CDR3 here is CASSYGAGSSEKLFF. CDR3 nucleotide sequence: TGTGCCAGCAGTTATGGGGCAGGGTCAAGTGAAAAACTGTTTTTT. This chain uses TRBV6-5 with TRBJ1-4, with TRBD1 as a possible D gene (5 bases). The V gene's germline CDR1 is MNHEY and CDR2 SVGAGI. Trimming pared 3 bases from V and 7 bases from J, leaving 15 bases between. This CDR3 is 15 amino acids long.